This T cell receptor (beta chain) was profiled in a study of T cells in Graves' hyperthyroidism and ophthalmopathy. Study at large: The authors collected peripheral blood at initial diagnosis, before any treatment. Findings and caveats of the study: A 13 V-J model separated ophthalmopathy from stable hyperthyroidism.

Orbital computed tomography, thyroid ultrasound, serum thyroxine and TRAb, and clinical symptoms together informed the diagnoses. Trimming cost V 2 bases and J 8 bases, with 12 bases left between them. Germline CDR1 GTSNPN, CDR2 SVGIG (reference sequence). There are 12 residues in the CDR3. RNA transcripts yielded amplified TCR beta CDR3 regions. The HTBI set primed first-round TCR CDR3 RT-PCR. A single record per CDR3 protein comes from TCRdb applying MiXCR to the multiplex PCR reads. The sample yields about 530,000 distinct CDR3 sequences, roughly 18% seen once. This clonotype was observed at least ten times. Its antigen is not known.

The sequencing sample was made of blood. This receptor was taken from a woman younger than 30 with Graves' ophthalmopathy. The genes are TRBV30 and TRBJ1-2, with D perhaps matching TRBD1 (5 bases). The CDR3 sequence is CAWSLRGWGYTF. The CDR3 DNA reads as TGTGCCTGGAGTTTGCGGGGCTGGGGCTACACCTTC.